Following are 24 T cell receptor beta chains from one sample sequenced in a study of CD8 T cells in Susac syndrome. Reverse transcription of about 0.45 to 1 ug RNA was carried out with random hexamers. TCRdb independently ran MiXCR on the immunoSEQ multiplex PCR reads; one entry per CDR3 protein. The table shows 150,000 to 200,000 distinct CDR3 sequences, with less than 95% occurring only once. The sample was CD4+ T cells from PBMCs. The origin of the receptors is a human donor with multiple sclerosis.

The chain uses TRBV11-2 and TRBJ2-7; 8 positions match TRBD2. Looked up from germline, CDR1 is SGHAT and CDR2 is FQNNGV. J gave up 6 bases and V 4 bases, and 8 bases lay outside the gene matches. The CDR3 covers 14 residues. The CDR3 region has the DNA TGTGCCAGCAGCTCCACCGGGACTAGTCTCGAGCAGTACTTC. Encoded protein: CASSSTGTSLEQYF.

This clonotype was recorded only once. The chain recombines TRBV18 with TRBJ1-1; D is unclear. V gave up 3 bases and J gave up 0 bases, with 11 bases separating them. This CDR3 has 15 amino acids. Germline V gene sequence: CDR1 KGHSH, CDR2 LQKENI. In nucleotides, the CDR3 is TGTGCCAGCTCACCCCCGTTCAAAGTGAACACTGAAGCTTTCTTT. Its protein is CASSPPFKVNTEAFF.

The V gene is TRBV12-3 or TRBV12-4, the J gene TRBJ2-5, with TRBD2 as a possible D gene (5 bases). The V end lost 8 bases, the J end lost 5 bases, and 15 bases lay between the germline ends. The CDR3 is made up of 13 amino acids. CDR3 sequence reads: CASLPSSRETQYF. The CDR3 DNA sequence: TGTGCCAGCTTACCATCTAGCCGGGAGACCCAGTACTTC.

The CDR3 DNA is TGTGCCAGCAAACTCCACAGGGGAACCGATACGCAGTATTTT. Residues: CASKLHRGTDTQYF. V is TRBV12-3 or TRBV12-4 and J is TRBJ2-3; 7 bases match TRBD1. The CDR3 has 14 residues. V gave up 7 bases and J gave up 6 bases; unmatched junction bases: 10.

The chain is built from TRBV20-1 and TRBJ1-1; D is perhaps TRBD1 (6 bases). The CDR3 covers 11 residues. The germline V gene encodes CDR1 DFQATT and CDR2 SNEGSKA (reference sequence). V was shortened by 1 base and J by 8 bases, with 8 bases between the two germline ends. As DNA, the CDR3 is TGCAGTGCTAGAGCCGACAGGGAAGCTTTCTTT. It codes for CSARADREAFF.

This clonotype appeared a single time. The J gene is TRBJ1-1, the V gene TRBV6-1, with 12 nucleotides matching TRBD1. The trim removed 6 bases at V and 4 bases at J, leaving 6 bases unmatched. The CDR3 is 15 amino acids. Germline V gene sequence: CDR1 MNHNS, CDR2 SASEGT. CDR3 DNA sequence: TGTGCCAGCAGACCGGGACAGGGGGCTTTCACTGAAGCTTTCTTT. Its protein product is CASRPGQGAFTEAFF.

The CDR3 sequence is CASSLNSFSGGYTF. The CDR3 nucleotides read TGTGCCAGCAGTTTGAACAGCTTCTCTGGAGGCTACACCTTC. The rearrangement links TRBV12-3 or TRBV12-4 to TRBJ1-2; D gene unclear. This CDR3 has 14 residues. The ends were cut back, 3 bases at V and 8 bases at J, with 16 bases in the middle.

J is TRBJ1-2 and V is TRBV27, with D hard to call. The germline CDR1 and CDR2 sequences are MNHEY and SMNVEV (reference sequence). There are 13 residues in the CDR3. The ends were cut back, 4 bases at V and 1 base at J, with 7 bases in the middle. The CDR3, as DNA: TGTGCCAGCAGTTCCCCAATTAACTATGGCTACACCTTC. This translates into CASSSPINYGYTF.

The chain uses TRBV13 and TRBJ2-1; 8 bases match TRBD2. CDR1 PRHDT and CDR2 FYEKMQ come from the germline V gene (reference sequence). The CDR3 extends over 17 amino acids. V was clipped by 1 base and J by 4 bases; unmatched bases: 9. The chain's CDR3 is CASSLESSGRRYNEQFF. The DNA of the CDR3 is TGTGCCAGCAGCTTAGAATCGAGCGGGAGACGGTACAATGAGCAGTTCTTC.

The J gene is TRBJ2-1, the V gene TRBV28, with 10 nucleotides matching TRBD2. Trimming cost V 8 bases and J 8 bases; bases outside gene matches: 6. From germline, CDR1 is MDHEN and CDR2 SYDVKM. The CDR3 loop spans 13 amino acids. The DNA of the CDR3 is TGTGCCAGCCGAGCGGGAGGGTTGGATGAGCAGTTCTTC. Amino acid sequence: CASRAGGLDEQFF.

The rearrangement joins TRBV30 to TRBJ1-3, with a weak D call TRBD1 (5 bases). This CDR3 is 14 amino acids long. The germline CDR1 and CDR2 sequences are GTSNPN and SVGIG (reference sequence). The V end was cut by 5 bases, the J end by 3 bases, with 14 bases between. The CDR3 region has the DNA TGTGCCTGGCGGCGAGGAGGGGATGGAAACACCATATATTTT. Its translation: CAWRRGGDGNTIYF.

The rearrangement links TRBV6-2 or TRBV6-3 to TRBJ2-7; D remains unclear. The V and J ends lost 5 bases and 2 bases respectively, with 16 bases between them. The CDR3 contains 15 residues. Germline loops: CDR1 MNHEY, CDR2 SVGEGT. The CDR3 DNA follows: TGTGCCAGCAGTCACGCCGCGGCTCAAGCCTACGAGCAGTACTTC. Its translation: CASSHAAAQAYEQYF.

The CDR3 nucleotides are TGTGCCAGCAGTGCAGACACTGACACCATATATTTT. It codes for CASSADTDTIYF. The chain uses TRBV6-1 and TRBJ1-3; the D is unclear. CDR1 is MNHNS and CDR2 is SASEGT in the germline V gene. V lost 4 bases and J 8 bases, leaving 9 bases between the germline ends. The CDR3 is 12 residues long.

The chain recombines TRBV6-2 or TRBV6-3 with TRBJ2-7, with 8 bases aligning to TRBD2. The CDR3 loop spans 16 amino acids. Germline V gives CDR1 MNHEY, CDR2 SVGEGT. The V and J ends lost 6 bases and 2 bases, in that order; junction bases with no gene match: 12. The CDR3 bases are TGTGCCAGCAGCCCGATCAAAGCGGGAGCTACCTACGAGCAGTACTTC. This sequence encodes CASSPIKAGATYEQYF.

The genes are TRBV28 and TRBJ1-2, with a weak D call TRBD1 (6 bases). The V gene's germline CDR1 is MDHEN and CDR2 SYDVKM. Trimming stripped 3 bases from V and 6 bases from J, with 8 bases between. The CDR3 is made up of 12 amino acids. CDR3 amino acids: CASSLGGHGYTF. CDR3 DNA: TGTGCCAGCAGTTTGGGGGGCCATGGCTACACCTTC.

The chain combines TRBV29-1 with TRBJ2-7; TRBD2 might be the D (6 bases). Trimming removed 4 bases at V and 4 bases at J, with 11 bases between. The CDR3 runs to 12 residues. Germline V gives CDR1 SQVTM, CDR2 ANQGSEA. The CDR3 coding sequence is TGCAGCGTTGCGGAGGGTTCATACGAGCAGTACTTC. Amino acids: CSVAEGSYEQYF.

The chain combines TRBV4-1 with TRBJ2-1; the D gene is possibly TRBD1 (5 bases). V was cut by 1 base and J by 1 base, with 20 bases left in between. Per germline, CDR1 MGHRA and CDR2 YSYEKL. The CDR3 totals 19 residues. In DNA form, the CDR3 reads TGCGCCAGCAGCCAAGTGGCTTCCAGGGAATTATTTTCCTACAATGAGCAGTTCTTC. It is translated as CASSQVASRELFSYNEQFF.

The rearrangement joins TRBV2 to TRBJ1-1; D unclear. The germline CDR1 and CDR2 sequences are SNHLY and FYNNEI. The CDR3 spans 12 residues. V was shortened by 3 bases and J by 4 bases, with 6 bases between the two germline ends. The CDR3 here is CASSERRTEAFF. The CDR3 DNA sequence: TGTGCCAGCAGTGAGAGGCGCACTGAAGCTTTCTTT.

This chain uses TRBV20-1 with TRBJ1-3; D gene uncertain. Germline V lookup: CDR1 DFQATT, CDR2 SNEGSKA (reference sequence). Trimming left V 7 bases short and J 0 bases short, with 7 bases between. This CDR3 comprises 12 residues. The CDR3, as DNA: TGCAGTGTTCGGAGCTCTGGAAACACCATATATTTT. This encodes CSVRSSGNTIYF.

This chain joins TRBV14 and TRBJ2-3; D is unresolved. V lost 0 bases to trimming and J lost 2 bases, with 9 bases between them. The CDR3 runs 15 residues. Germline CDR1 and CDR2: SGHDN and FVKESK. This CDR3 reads CASSQDRQNTDTQYF. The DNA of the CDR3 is TGTGCCAGCAGCCAAGACCGACAAAACACAGATACGCAGTATTTT.

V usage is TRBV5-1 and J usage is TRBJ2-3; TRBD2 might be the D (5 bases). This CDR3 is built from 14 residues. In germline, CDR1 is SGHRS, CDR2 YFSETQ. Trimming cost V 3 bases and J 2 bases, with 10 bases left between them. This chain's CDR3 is CASSWSGITDTQYF. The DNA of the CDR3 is TGCGCCAGCAGCTGGTCGGGGATCACAGATACGCAGTATTTT. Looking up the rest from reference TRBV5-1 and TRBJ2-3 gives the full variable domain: KAGVTQTPRYLIKTRGQQVTLSCSPISGHRSVSWYQQTPGQGLQFLFEYFSETQRNKGNFPGRFSGRQFSNSRSEMNVSTLELGDSALYLCASSWSGITDTQYFGPGTRLTVL.

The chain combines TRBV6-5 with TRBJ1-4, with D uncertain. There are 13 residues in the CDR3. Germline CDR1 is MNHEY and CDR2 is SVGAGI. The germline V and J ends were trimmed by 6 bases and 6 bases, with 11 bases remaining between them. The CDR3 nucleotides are TGTGCCAGCAGCGCCAGAGGCGATGAAAAACTGTTTTTT. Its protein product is CASSARGDEKLFF.

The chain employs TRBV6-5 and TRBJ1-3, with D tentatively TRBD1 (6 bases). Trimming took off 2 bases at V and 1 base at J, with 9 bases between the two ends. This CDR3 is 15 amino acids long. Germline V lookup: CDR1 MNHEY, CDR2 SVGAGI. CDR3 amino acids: CASSYQQGSGNTIYF. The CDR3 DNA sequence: TGTGCCAGCAGTTACCAACAGGGATCTGGAAACACCATATATTTT.

CDR3 in amino acids: CASRTGGVMNTEAFF. The DNA for the CDR3 is TGTGCCAGCAGGACAGGGGGAGTAATGAACACTGAAGCTTTCTTT. The chain carries TRBV2 and TRBJ1-1, with TRBD1 identical over 9 bases. With V trimmed by 6 bases and J by 0 bases, 5 bases remained unmatched. Per germline, CDR1 SNHLY and CDR2 FYNNEI. This CDR3 is built from 15 residues. Based on the CDR3 plus reference TRBV2 and TRBJ1-1, the full variable domain is EPEVTQTPSHQVTQMGQEVILRCVPISNHLYFYWYRQILGQKVEFLVSFYNNEISEKSEIFDDQFSVERPDGSNFTLKIRSTKLEDSAMYFCASRTGGVMNTEAFFGQGTRLTVV.